The T cell receptor beta chain described here comes from a study of cytomegalovirus exposure and HLA in healthy donors. Study overall: Inside one of the first data releases sat about 85 million unique TCRs taken from HLA-typed donors.

Study-wide points: Under in vitro conditions, three CMV-associated chains were confirmed as specific for CMV antigens. Versus the approximately 700-donor mean, an Asian-associated ancestry cluster reportedly showed fewer N-insertions in a later analysis.

As to this clone: Its antigen is unknown.

The PCR had 60 Vbeta and 13 Jbeta primers. The repertoire was sequenced with immunoSEQ multiplex PCR; TCRdb's copy has only in-frame clones and lacks some. The listing contains 35,000 or so clones. V trimming: 6 bases; J trimming: 5 bases; junction bases outside the gene matches: 10. The CDR3 has 16 amino acids. In germline, CDR1 is SNHLY, CDR2 FYNNEI. The sample taken for sequencing was PBMCs. The V call is TRBV2, the J call TRBJ2-5, with TRBD2 matching 12 bases. The sequence came from a man aged 35 to 55 in good health and CMV-seropositive. This CDR3 is CASRSRASGREETQYF. The CDR3 nucleotides are TGTGCCAGCAGGAGTAGAGCTAGCGGGAGGGAGGAGACCCAGTACTTC.